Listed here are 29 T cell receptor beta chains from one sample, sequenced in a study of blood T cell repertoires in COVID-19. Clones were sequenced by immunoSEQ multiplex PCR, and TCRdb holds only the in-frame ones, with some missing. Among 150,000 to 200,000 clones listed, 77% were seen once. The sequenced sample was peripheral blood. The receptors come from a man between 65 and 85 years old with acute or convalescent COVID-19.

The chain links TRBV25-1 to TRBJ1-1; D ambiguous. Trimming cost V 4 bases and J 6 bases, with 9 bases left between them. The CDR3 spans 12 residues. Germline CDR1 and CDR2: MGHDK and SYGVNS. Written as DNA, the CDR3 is TGTGCCAGCAGTGCCGGAGGTGCTGAAGCTTTCTTT. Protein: CASSAGGAEAFF.

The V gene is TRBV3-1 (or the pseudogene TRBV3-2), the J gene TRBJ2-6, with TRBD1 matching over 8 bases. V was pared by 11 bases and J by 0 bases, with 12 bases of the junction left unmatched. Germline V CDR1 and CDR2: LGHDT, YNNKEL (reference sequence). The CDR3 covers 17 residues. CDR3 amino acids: CARPGTGHHSGANVLTF. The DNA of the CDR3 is TGTGCCCGCCCGGGGACAGGACACCACTCTGGGGCCAACGTCCTGACTTTC.

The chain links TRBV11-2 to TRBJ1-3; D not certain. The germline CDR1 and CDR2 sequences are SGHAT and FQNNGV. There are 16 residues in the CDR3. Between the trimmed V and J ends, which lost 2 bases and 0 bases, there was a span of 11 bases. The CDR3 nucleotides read TGTGCCAGCAGCTTAAAGGCACAGAGCTCTGGAAACACCATATATTTT. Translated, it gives CASSLKAQSSGNTIYF.

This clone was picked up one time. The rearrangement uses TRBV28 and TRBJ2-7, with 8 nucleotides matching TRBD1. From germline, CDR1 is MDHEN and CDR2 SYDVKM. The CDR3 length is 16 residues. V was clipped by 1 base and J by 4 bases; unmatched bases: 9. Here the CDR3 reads CASSLSAGGGWYEQYF. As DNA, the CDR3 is TGTGCCAGCAGTTTATCTGCAGGGGGCGGTTGGTACGAGCAGTACTTC. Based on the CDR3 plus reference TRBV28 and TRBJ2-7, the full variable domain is DVKVTQSSRYLVKRTGEKVFLECVQDMDHENMFWYRQDPGLGLRLIYFSYDVKMKEKGDIPEGYSVSREKKERFSLILESASTNQTSMYLCASSLSAGGGWYEQYFGPGTRLTVT.

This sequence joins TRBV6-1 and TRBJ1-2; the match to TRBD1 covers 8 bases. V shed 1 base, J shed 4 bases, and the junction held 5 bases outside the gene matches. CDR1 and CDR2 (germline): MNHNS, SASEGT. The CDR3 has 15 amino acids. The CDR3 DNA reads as TGTGCCAGCAGTGAAGGGACAGGGCTCTTCTATGGCTACACCTTC. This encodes CASSEGTGLFYGYTF.

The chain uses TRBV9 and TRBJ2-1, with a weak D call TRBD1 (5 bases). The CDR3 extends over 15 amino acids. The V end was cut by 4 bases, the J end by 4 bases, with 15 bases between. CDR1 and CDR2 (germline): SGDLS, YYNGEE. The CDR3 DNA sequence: TGTGCCAGCAGCCCACGTTCTCAGGGATACAATGAGCAGTTCTTC. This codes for CASSPRSQGYNEQFF.

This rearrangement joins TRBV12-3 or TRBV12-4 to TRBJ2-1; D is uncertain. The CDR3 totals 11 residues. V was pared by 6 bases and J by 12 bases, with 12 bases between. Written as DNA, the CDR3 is TGTGCCAGCAGGCTCGAGGCCGGGCAGTTCTTC. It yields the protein CASRLEAGQFF.

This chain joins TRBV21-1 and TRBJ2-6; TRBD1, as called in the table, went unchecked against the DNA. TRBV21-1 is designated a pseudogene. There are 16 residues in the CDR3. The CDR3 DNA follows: TGTGCCTCGTTTGGGGGACAGGTCTCTGGGGCCAACGTCCTGACTTTC. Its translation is CASFGGQVSGANVLTF.

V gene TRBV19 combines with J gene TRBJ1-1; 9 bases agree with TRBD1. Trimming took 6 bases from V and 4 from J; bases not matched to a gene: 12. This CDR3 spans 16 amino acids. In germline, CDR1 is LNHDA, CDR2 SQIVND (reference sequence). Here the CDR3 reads CASRPPGQGGVTEAFF. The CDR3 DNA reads TGTGCCAGTAGGCCACCGGGACAGGGAGGGGTCACTGAAGCTTTCTTT.

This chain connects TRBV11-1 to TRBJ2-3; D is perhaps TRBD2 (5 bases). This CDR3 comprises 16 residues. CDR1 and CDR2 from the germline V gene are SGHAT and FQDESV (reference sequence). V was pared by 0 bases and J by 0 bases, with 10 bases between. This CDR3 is CASSLARAPSTDTQYF. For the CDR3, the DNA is TGTGCCAGCAGCTTAGCGCGGGCCCCTAGCACAGATACGCAGTATTTT.

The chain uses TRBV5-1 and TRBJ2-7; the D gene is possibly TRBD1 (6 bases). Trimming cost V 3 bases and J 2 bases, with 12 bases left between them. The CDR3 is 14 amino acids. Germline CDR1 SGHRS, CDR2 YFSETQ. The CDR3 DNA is TGCGCCAGCAGCTCCAGGGGTTTAACCTACGAGCAGTACTTC. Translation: CASSSRGLTYEQYF.

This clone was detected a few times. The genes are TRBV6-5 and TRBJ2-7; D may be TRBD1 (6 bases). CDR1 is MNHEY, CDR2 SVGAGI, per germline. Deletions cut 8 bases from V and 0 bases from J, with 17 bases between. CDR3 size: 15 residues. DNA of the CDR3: TGTGCCAGCGCCAGCTCCGACAGGATCTCCTACGAGCAGTACTTC. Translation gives CASASSDRISYEQYF.

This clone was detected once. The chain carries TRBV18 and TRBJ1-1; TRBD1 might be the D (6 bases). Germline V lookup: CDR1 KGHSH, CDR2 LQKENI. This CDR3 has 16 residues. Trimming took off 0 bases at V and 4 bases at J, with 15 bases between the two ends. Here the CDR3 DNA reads TGTGCCAGCTCACCACCGGTCGTACAGGGAACCACTGAAGCTTTCTTT. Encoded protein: CASSPPVVQGTTEAFF. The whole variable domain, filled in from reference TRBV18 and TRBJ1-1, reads NAGVMQNPRHLVRRRGQEARLRCSPMKGHSHVYWYRQLPEEGLKFMVYLQKENIIDESGMPKERFSAEFPKEGPSILRIQQVVRGDSAAYFCASSPPVVQGTTEAFFGQGTRLTVV.

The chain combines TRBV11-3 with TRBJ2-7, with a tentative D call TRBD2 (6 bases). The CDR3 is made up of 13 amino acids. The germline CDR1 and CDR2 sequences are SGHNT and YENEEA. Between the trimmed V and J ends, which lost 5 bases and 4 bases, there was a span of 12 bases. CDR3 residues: CASSRLVSYEQYF. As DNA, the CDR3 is TGTGCCAGCAGCCGACTAGTATCGTACGAGCAGTACTTC.

The CDR3 protein is CASSPPTGLAGGETQYF. Written as DNA, the CDR3 is TGTGCCAGCTCACCACCGACCGGACTAGCGGGGGGGGAGACCCAGTACTTC. The rearrangement joins TRBV18 to TRBJ2-5, with TRBD2 matching 15 bases. With V trimmed by 0 bases and J by 5 bases, 4 bases remained unmatched. There are 17 residues in the CDR3. Germline values: CDR1 KGHSH, CDR2 LQKENI.

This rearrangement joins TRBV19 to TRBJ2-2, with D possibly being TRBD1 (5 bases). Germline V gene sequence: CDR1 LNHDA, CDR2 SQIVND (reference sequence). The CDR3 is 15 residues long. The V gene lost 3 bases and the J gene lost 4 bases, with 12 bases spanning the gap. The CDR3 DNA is TGTGCCAGTAGTATTTGGCAGGGAAGCACCGGGGAGCTGTTTTTT. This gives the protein CASSIWQGSTGELFF.

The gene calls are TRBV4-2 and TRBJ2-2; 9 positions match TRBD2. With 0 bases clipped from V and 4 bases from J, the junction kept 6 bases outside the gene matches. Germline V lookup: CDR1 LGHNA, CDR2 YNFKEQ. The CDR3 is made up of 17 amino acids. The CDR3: CASSQEGTSTTTGELFF. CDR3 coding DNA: TGTGCCAGCAGCCAAGAGGGGACTAGCACCACCACCGGGGAGCTGTTTTTT.

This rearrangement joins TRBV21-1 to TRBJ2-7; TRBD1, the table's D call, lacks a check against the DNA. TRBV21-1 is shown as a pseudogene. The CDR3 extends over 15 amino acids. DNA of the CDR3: TGTGCCAGCACCCTAGACAGGCCCGACTCCTACGAGCAGTACTTC. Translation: CASTLDRPDSYEQYF.

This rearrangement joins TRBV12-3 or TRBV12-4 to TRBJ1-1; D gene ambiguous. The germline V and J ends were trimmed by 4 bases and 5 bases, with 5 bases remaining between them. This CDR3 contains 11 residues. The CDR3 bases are TGTGCCAGCAGTTATATGACTGAAGCTTTCTTT. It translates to CASSYMTEAFF.

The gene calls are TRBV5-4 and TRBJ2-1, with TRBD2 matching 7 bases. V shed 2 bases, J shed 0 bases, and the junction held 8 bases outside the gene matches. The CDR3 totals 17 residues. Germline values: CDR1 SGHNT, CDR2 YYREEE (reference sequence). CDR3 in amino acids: CASSLVARGSSYNEQFF. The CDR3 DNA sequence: TGTGCCAGCAGCTTAGTGGCGCGGGGGAGCTCCTACAATGAGCAGTTCTTC.

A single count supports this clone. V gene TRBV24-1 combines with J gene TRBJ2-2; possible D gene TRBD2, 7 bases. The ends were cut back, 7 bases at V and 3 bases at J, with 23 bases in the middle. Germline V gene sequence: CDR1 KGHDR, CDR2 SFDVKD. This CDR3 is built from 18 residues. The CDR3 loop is CATSRTAPGGWDTGELFF. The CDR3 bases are TGTGCCACCAGCAGGACAGCACCGGGGGGATGGGACACCGGGGAGCTGTTTTTT.

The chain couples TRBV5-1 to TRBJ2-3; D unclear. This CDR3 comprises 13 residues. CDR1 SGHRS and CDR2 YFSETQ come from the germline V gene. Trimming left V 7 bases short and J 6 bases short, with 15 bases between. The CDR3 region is CASGPRSGDTQYF. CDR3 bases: TGCGCCAGCGGCCCTCGCTCCGGGGATACGCAGTATTTT.

Written as DNA, the CDR3 is TGTGCCAGCAGCTTTTACGGGGTTGGCAGTGGGTCCTACAATGAGCAGTTCTTC. Translating it yields CASSFYGVGSGSYNEQFF. The rearrangement uses TRBV7-9 and TRBJ2-1, with D tentatively TRBD2 (5 bases). The CDR3 spans 18 residues. Trimming shortened V by 3 bases and J by 1 base, and 19 bases separated the two germline ends. The germline gives CDR1 SEHNR, CDR2 FQNEAQ (reference sequence).

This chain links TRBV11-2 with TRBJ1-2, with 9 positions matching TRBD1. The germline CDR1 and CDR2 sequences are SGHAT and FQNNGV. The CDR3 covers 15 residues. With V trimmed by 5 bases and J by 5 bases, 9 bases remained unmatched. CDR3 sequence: CASSGLGQGVYGYTF. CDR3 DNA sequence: TGTGCCAGCAGCGGCCTGGGACAGGGCGTATATGGCTACACCTTC.

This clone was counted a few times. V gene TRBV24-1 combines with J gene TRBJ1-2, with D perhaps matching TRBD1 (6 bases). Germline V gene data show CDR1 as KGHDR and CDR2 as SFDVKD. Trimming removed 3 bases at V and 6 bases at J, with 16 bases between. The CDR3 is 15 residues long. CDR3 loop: CATSDPTTGSDGYTF. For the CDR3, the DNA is TGTGCCACCAGTGATCCCACAACAGGGTCCGATGGCTACACCTTC.

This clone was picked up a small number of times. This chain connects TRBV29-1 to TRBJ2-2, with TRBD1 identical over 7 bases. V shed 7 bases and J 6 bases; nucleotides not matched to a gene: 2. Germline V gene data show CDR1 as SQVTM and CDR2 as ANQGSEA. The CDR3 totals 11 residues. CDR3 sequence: CSAQGAGELFF. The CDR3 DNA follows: TGCAGCGCCCAGGGGGCCGGGGAGCTGTTTTTT.

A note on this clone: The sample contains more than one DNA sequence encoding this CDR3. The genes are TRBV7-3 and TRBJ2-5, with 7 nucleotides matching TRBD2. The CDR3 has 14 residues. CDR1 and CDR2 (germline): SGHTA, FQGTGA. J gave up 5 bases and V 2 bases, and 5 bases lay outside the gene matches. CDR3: CASSLGARGETQYF. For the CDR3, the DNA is TGTGCCAGCAGCTTAGGGGCGCGGGGGGAGACCCAGTACTTC.

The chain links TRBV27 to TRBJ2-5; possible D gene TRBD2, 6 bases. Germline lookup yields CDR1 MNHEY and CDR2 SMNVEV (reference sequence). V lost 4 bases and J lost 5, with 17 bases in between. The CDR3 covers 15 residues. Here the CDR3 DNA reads TGTGCCAGCAGTTCTATGGGACTCTCTTCGGAGACCCAGTACTTC. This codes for CASSSMGLSSETQYF.

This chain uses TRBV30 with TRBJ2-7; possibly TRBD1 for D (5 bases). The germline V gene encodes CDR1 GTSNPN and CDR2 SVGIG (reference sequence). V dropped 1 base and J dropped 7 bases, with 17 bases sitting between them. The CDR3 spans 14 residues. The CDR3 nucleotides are TGTGCCTGGAGTGGAAGGGGCACAGGCCTGGAGCAGTACTTC. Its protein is CAWSGRGTGLEQYF.